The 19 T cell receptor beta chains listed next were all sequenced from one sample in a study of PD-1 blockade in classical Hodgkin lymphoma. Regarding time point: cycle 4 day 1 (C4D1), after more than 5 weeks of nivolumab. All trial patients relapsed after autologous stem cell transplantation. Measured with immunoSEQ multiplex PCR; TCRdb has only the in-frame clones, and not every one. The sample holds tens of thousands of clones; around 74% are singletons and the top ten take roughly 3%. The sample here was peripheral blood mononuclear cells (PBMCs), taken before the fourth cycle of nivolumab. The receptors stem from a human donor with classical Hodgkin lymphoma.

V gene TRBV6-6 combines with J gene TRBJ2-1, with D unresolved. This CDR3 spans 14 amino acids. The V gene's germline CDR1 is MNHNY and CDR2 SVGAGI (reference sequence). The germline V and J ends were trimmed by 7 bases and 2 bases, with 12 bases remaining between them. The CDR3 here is CASMRDGPYNEQFF. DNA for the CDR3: TGTGCCAGCATGCGTGACGGCCCCTACAATGAGCAGTTCTTC.

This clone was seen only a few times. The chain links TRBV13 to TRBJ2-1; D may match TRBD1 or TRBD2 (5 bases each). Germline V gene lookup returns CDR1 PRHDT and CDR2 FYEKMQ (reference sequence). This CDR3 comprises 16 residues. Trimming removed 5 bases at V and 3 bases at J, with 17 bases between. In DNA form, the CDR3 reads TGTGCCAGCAGCGTCAAGGGACGGAGATACTACAATGAGCAGTTCTTC. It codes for CASSVKGRRYYNEQFF.

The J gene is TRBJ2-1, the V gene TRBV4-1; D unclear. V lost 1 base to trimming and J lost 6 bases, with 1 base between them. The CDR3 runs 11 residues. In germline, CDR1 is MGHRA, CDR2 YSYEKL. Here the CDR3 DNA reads TGCGCCAGCAGCCAAGTCAATGAGCAGTTCTTC. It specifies CASSQVNEQFF.

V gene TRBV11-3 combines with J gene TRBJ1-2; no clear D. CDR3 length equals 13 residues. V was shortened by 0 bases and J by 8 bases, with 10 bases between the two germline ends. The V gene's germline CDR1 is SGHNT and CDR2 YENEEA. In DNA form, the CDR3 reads TGTGCCAGCAGCTTAGAATATGGCTTGGGCTACACCTTC. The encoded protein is CASSLEYGLGYTF.

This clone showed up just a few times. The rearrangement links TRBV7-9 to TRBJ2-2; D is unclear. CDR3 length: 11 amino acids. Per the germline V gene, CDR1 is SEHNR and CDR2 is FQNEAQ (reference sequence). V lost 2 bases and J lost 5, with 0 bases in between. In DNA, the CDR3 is TGTGCCAGCAGCTTAACCGGGGAGCTGTTTTTT. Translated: CASSLTGELFF.

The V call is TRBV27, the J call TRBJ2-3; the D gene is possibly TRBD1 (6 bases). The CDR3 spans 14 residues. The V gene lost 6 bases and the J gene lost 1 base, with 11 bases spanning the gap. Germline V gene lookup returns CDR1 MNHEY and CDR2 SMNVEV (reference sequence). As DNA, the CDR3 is TGTGCCAGCAGCAACTACAGGGGCACAGATACGCAGTATTTT. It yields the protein CASSNYRGTDTQYF.

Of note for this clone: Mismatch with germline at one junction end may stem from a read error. The CDR3 loop is CASSLADGLAGLSYEQYF. In DNA form, the CDR3 reads TGTGCCAGCAGCCTAGCTGACGGACTAGCGGGTCTCTCCTACGAGCAGTACTTC. V gene TRBV7-2 combines with J gene TRBJ2-7, with TRBD2 matching over 11 bases. CDR1 is SGHTA, CDR2 FQGNSA, per germline. CDR3 length: 18 residues.

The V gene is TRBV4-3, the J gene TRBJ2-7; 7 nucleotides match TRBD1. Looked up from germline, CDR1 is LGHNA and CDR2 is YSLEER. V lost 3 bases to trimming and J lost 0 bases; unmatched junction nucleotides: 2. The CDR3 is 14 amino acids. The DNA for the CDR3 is TGCGCCAGCAGCCATGGGACAGCCTCCTACGAGCAGTACTTC. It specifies CASSHGTASYEQYF.

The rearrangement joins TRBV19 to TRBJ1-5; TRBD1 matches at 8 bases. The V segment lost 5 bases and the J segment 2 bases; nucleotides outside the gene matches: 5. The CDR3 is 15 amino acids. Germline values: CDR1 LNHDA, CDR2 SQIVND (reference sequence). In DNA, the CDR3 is TGTGCCAGTAGTGCCGACAGGGGACGCAATCAGCCCCAGCATTTT. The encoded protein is CASSADRGRNQPQHF.

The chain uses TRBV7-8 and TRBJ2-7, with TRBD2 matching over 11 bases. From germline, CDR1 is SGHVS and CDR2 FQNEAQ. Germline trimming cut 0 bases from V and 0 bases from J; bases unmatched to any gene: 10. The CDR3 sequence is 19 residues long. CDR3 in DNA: TGTGCCAGCAGCTTAGCCCCGAGTAGCGGGGGGGCCCTCTCCTACGAGCAGTACTTC. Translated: CASSLAPSSGGALSYEQYF.

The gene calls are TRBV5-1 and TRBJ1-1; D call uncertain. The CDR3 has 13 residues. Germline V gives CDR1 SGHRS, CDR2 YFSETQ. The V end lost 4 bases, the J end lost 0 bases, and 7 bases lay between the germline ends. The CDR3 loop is CASSIIMNTEAFF. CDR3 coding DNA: TGCGCCAGCAGCATTATTATGAACACTGAAGCTTTCTTT. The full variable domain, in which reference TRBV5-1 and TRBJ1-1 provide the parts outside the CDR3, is KAGVTQTPRYLIKTRGQQVTLSCSPISGHRSVSWYQQTPGQGLQFLFEYFSETQRNKGNFPGRFSGRQFSNSRSEMNVSTLELGDSALYLCASSIIMNTEAFFGQGTRLTVV.

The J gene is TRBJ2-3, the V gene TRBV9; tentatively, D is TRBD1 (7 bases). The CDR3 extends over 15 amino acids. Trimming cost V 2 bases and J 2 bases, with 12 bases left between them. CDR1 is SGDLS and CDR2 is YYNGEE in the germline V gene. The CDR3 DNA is TGTGCCAGCAGCGTCCAGGGGGGTCACACAGATACGCAGTATTTT. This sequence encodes CASSVQGGHTDTQYF.

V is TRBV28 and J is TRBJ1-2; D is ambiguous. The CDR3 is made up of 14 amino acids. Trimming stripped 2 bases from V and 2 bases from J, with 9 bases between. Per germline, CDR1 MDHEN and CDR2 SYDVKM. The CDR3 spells CASSLIRVNYGYTF. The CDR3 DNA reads TGTGCCAGCAGTTTAATAAGGGTGAACTATGGCTACACCTTC.

CDR3 region: CASSYLPGLSTEAFF. The CDR3 coding sequence is TGTGCCAGCAGTTACCTCCCTGGATTGAGCACTGAAGCTTTCTTT. The V and J genes are TRBV6-5 and TRBJ1-1; D is unresolved. V shed 2 bases and J shed 4 bases, with 14 bases lying between them. CDR3 size: 15 residues. Looked up from germline, CDR1 is MNHEY and CDR2 is SVGAGI.

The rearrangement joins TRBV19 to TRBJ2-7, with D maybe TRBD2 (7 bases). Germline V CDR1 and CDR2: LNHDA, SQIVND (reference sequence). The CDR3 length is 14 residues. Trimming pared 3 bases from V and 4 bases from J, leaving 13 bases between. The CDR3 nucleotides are TGTGCCAGTAGTATCGGAGGGGGGGCGTACGAGCAGTACTTC. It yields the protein CASSIGGGAYEQYF.

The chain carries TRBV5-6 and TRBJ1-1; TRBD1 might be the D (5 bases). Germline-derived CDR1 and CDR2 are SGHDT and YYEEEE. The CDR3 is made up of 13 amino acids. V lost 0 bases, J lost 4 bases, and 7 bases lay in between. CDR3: CASSLGGSTEAFF. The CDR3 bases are TGTGCCAGCAGCTTGGGGGGGAGCACTGAAGCTTTCTTT.

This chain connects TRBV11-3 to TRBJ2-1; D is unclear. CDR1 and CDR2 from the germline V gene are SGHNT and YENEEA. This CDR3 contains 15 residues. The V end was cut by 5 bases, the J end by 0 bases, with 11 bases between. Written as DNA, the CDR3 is TGTGCCAGCAGCAGTGACGAGAGCTCCTACAATGAGCAGTTCTTC. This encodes CASSSDESSYNEQFF.

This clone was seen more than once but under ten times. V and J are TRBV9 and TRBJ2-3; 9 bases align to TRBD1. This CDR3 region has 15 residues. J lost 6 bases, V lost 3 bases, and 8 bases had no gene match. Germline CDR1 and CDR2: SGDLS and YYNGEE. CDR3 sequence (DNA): TGTGCCAGCAGCGGGACAGGGGATGGTTGGGATACGCAGTATTTT. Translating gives CASSGTGDGWDTQYF.

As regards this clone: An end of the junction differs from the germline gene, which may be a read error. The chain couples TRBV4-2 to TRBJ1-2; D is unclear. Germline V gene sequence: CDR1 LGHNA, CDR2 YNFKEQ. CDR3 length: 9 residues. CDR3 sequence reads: CASSPPFSF. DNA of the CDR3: TGTGCCAGCAGCCCCCCTTTTTCCTTC.